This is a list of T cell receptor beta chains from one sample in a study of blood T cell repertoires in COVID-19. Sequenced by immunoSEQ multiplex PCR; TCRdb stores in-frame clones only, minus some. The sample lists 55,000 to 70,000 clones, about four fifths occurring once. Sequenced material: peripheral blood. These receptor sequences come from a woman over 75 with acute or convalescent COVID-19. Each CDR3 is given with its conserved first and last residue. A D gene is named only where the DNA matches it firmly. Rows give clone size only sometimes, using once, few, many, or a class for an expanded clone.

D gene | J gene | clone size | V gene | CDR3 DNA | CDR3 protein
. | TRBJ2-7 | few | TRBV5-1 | TGCGCCAGCCAACAGGGTGGAAACTCCTACGAGCAGTACTTC | CASQQGGNSYEQYF
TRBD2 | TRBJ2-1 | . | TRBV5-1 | TGCGCCAGCAGCTTGGAAAACGCGGGACTATCCTACAATGAGCAGTTCTTC | CASSLENAGLSYNEQFF
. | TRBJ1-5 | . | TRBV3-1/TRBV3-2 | TGTGCCAGCAGCCAAGATAGTCCTCGAAGGGGCGCCCAGCATTTT | CASSQDSPRRGAQHF
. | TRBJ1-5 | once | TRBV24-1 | TGTGCCACCAGTGTTCCGTCCAGGGGCGTCAATCAGCCCCAGCATTTT | CATSVPSRGVNQPQHF
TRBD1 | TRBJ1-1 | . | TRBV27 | TGTGCCAGCAGTTCCACAGACAGGGGACCCGAAGCTTTCTTT | CASSSTDRGPEAFF
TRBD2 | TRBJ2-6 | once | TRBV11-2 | TGTGCCAGCAGAGTCGGGGGGATTTTGAACTCTGGGGCCAACGTCCTGACTTTC | CASRVGGILNSGANVLTF
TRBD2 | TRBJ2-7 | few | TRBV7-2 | TGTGCCAGCAGCTCTAGCGGGGGTACCTACGAGCAGTACTTC | CASSSSGGTYEQYF
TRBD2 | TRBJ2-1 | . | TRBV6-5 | TGTGCCAGCAGTTACCTGGGAGGGTACAATGAGCAGTTCTTC | CASSYLGGYNEQFF
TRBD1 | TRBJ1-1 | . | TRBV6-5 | TGTGCCAGCACCCCGGGACAGACTATGAACACTGAAGCTTTCTTT | CASTPGQTMNTEAFF
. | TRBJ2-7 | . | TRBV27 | TGTGCCAGCAGTTGGAGGCGGGGGCGAAGCCACGAGCAGTACTTC | CASSWRRGRSHEQYF
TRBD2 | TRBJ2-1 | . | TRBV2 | TGTGCCAGCAGTGAGTTACGCGGGGGGGCCGGTGAGCAGTTCTTC | CASSELRGGAGEQFF
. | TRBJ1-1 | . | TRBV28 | TGTGCCAGTCACCTCGGGGGACCGCAAACCGGAGCTTTCTTT | CASHLGGPQTGAFF
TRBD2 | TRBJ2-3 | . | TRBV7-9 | TGTGCCAGCAGCCGAGCCCATGCAAAACTAGCGGACGCCACAGATACGCAGTATTTT | CASSRAHAKLADATDTQYF
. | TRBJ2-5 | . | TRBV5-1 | TGCGCCAGCAGCTTGGGAGTGCGGGGTGAGACCCAGTACTTC | CASSLGVRGETQYF
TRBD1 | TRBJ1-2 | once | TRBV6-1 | TGTGCCAGCAGTGGACCCGACAGGGGGCCCGGCTATGGCTACACCTTC | CASSGPDRGPGYGYTF
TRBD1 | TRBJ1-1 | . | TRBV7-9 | TGTGCCAGCACAAGGGGACAGGGAGAATCTGAAGCTTTCTTT | CASTRGQGESEAFF
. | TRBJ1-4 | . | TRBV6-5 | TGTGCCAGCAGTACCGCAGGGGACACTAATGAAAAACTGTTTTTT | CASSTAGDTNEKLFF
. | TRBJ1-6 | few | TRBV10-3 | TGTGCCATCAGTGAGTCCAAACAGGGAAGTAATTCACCCCTCCACTTT | CAISESKQGSNSPLHF
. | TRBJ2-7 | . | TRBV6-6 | TGTGCCAGCAGTTACTCGCAGGGGAACTACGAGCAGTACTTC | CASSYSQGNYEQYF
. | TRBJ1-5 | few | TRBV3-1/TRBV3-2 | TGTGCCAGCAGCCCCGACAGCGATCAGCCCCAGCATTTT | CASSPDSDQPQHF
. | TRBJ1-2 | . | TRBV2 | TGTGCCAGCAGTGAAGCGCAAAGAAAGAGTGGCTACACCTTC | CASSEAQRKSGYTF
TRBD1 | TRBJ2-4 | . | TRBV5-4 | TGTGCCAGCAGCTCTGGACAGGGGGTAGCGGTGCCAGGAAACATTCAGTACTTC | CASSSGQGVAVPGNIQYF